The 20 T cell receptor beta chains listed next were all sequenced from one sample in a study of T cells in Graves' hyperthyroidism and ophthalmopathy (dated by TCRdb to between 2017 and 2020). The method was multiplex PCR. The sequencer was an Illumina HiSeq 2000. The TCR beta CDR3 regions were amplified from the RNA transcripts. For the first round of RT-PCR on the TCR CDR3, the HTBI primer set was used together with the Qiagen OneStep RT-PCR kit. Clones were called with MiXCR by TCRdb after fastp trimmed the public reads at Q25, and only in-frame beta chains were retained. Each CDR3 protein appears once, grouped with its most common genes and DNA. A total of some 600,000 distinct CDR3 sequences appear in this sample, over 11% of them only once. The ten largest clones add up to 4.5% to 6% of the sample. The sample taken for sequencing was blood. These receptors all stem from a woman in her 30s with Graves' hyperthyroidism that later progressed to Graves' ophthalmopathy.

This clonotype was counted at least ten times. The gene calls are TRBV30 and TRBJ1-5; 10 bases match TRBD1. The CDR3 spans 14 residues. The germline gives CDR1 GTSNPN, CDR2 SVGIG (reference sequence). The trim removed 2 bases at V and 8 bases at J, leaving 6 bases unmatched. The DNA of the CDR3 is TGTGCCTGGAGTTTGACAGGGGGCGAGGAGCCCCAGCATTTT. Protein product: CAWSLTGGEEPQHF. Full variable domain (missing parts from reference TRBV30 and TRBJ1-5): SQTIHQWPATLVQPVGSPLSLECTVEGTSNPNLYWYRQAAGRGLQLLFYSVGIGQISSEVPQNLSASRPQDRQFILSSKKLLLSDSGFYLCAWSLTGGEEPQHFGDGTRLSIL.

On this clonotype itself: The CDR3 does not close with the conserved phenylalanine or tryptophan, likely indicating a read error. This sequence joins TRBV12-3 or TRBV12-4 and TRBJ2-7; no reliable D call. V was shortened by 3 bases and J by 6 bases, with 15 bases between the two germline ends. This CDR3 comprises 14 residues. The CDR3 here is CASSFVPPPSEQYL. CDR3 nucleotide sequence: TGTGCCAGCAGTTTTGTGCCTCCCCCCTCCGAGCAGTACCTC.

Only a few counts were recorded for this clonotype. This chain connects TRBV29-1 to TRBJ1-4, with D tentatively TRBD1 (5 bases). The germline V and J ends were trimmed by 7 bases and 8 bases, with 17 bases remaining between them. The CDR3 consists of 13 residues. Germline CDR1 reads SQVTM; CDR2 reads ANQGSEA. The CDR3 spells CSANRWGDEKLFF. DNA for the CDR3: TGCAGCGCTAATCGTTGGGGGGACGAAAAACTGTTTTTT.

This clonotype was observed a handful of times. The chain uses TRBV28 and TRBJ2-2; 8 bases line up with TRBD1. The CDR3 sequence is 18 residues long. From germline, CDR1 is MDHEN and CDR2 SYDVKM. V gave up 8 bases and J gave up 5 bases; unmatched junction bases: 19. The CDR3 coding sequence is TGTGCCAGCCTATCCAACCTGAGCAGGGGGCGCCCGACCGGGGAGCTGTTTTTT. Encoded protein: CASLSNLSRGRPTGELFF. The entire variable domain, with the rest obtained from reference TRBV28 and TRBJ2-2, is as follows: DVKVTQSSRYLVKRTGEKVFLECVQDMDHENMFWYRQDPGLGLRLIYFSYDVKMKEKGDIPEGYSVSREKKERFSLILESASTNQTSMYLCASLSNLSRGRPTGELFFGEGSRLTVL.

The table lists this clonotype with many counts. This chain uses TRBV2 with TRBJ1-1, with 7 bases matching TRBD1. Per the germline V gene, CDR1 is SNHLY and CDR2 is FYNNEI. The ends lost 4 bases at V and 6 bases at J; junction bases unmatched: 8. The length of the CDR3 is 14 residues. CDR3 coding DNA: TGTGCCAGCAGTGCCTGGGAAGGGGGCCCTGAAGCTTTCTTT. Encoded protein: CASSAWEGGPEAFF.

This clonotype showed up just a few times. The CDR3, as DNA: TGTGCCAGCAGCGGCGGGGGACTACCAAAGCCCCAGCATTTT. Encoded protein: CASSGGGLPKPQHF. The chain carries TRBV7-9 and TRBJ1-5, with D perhaps TRBD1 (5 bases). CDR1 is SEHNR and CDR2 is FQNEAQ in the germline V gene (reference sequence). V was pared by 5 bases and J by 8 bases, with 16 bases between. The CDR3 spans 14 residues.

This clonotype has a handful of counts. The V call is TRBV14, the J call TRBJ1-2, with 8 bases lining up with TRBD1. The CDR3 spans 17 residues. Trimming took 0 bases from V and 3 from J; bases not matched to a gene: 9. In germline, CDR1 is SGHDN, CDR2 FVKESK. CDR3 sequence: CASSQDLPGQEDYGYTF. CDR3 DNA: TGTGCCAGCAGCCAAGACCTTCCGGGACAGGAGGACTATGGCTACACCTTC.

The chain recombines TRBV6-5 with TRBJ1-1, with 8 bases that match TRBD1. CDR1 MNHEY and CDR2 SVGAGI come from the germline V gene. This CDR3 spans 14 amino acids. Trimming took 2 bases from V and 4 from J; bases not matched to a gene: 3. CDR3 in DNA: TGTGCCAGCAGTTACCTAGGACAGGGCACTGAAGCTTTCTTT. This gives the protein CASSYLGQGTEAFF.

V and J are TRBV7-8 and TRBJ1-4; D may be TRBD1 (5 bases). V lost 5 bases, J lost 7 bases, and 26 bases lay in between. CDR1 SGHVS and CDR2 FQNEAQ come from the germline V gene. The CDR3 is made up of 18 amino acids. The CDR3 nucleotides read TGTGCCAGCAGCCAAGGAGTTCTGGCGGGGGGGAGGGGTGAAAAACTGTTTTTT. As protein: CASSQGVLAGGRGEKLFF.

Ten or more counts support this clonotype. The V and J genes are TRBV27 and TRBJ2-3; D may be TRBD1 (5 bases). The length of the CDR3 is 15 residues. The V gene lost 3 bases and the J gene lost 6 bases, with 16 bases spanning the gap. Germline CDR1 is MNHEY and CDR2 is SMNVEV (reference sequence). DNA for the CDR3: TGTGCCAGCAGTTTTGGTAGGGGCGTTGGGGATACGCAGTATTTT. Translating gives CASSFGRGVGDTQYF.

In regard to this clonotype: A read error is possible here, since a much larger clone lies one base away. The V gene is TRBV7-3, the J gene TRBJ2-7; 9 positions match TRBD1. Germline V CDR1 and CDR2: SGHTA, FQGTGA. The CDR3 length is 16 residues. CDR3 nucleotide sequence: TGTGCCAGCAGCTTAAGGGGGACAGGGTACGAGGACGAGCAGCACTTC. Translation gives CASSLRGTGYEDEQHF.

This clonotype appeared a few times. V usage is TRBV7-9 and J usage is TRBJ2-7, with TRBD1 matching 10 bases. V was clipped by 5 bases and J by 3 bases; unmatched bases: 4. The CDR3 has 14 amino acids. CDR1 is SEHNR, CDR2 FQNEAQ, per germline (reference sequence). CDR3 in DNA: TGTGCCAGCAGCCCGAGGACAGGGGGCTACGAGCAGTACTTC. Encoded protein: CASSPRTGGYEQYF.

This sequence joins TRBV6-1 and TRBJ2-1; the D call may be TRBD1 or TRBD2 (5 bases each). V was cut by 5 bases and J by 6 bases, with 20 bases left in between. The CDR3 totals 16 residues. CDR1 and CDR2 from the germline V gene are MNHNS and SASEGT. As DNA, the CDR3 is TGTGCCAGCAGTAGCCCCGGAGGCCCGAGGGGCAATGAGCAGTTCTTC. Translated, it gives CASSSPGGPRGNEQFF.

This clonotype was seen at least ten times. This chain connects TRBV2 to TRBJ2-7; D is undetermined. Germline CDR1 is SNHLY and CDR2 is FYNNEI. The CDR3 spans 15 residues. V lost 5 bases to trimming and J lost 2 bases, with 16 bases between them. CDR3 coding DNA: TGTGCCAGCAGTCTGTCGACTCCTATCACCTACGAGCAGTACTTC. As protein: CASSLSTPITYEQYF.

This clonotype was seen only a few times. This sequence joins TRBV12-3 or TRBV12-4 and TRBJ2-7; 9 nucleotides line up with TRBD2. The junction had 9 bases not matched to a gene; V was cut back by 6 bases and J by 0 bases. The length of the CDR3 is 16 residues. CDR3 sequence reads: CASRPSGMGGSYEQYF. CDR3 nucleotide sequence: TGTGCCAGCAGACCTAGCGGGATGGGGGGCTCCTACGAGCAGTACTTC.

This clonotype turned up a few times. The chain links TRBV5-1 to TRBJ1-2; no definite D call. Germline loops: CDR1 SGHRS, CDR2 YFSETQ. The CDR3 consists of 15 residues. The V gene lost 0 bases and the J gene lost 2 bases, with 11 bases spanning the gap. The CDR3 coding sequence is TGCGCCAGCAGCTTGGGGTCGTCTAACAACTATGGCTACACCTTC. Its translation is CASSLGSSNNYGYTF.

This clonotype was counted ten times or more. The rearrangement uses TRBV9 and TRBJ2-7, with 9 bases lining up with TRBD1. This CDR3 region has 13 residues. From germline, CDR1 is SGDLS and CDR2 YYNGEE. J lost 6 bases, V lost 4 bases, and 5 bases had no gene match. DNA of the CDR3: TGTGCCAGCAGCCCGGGACAGGGACTCGAGCAGTACTTC. It encodes CASSPGQGLEQYF.

This clonotype is a singleton in its sample. This chain connects TRBV27 to TRBJ2-2, with 10 bases that match TRBD1. The CDR3 runs to 16 residues. Germline CDR1 is MNHEY and CDR2 is SMNVEV (reference sequence). J gave up 3 bases and V 7 bases, and 8 bases lay outside the gene matches. The CDR3 sequence is CASNYRDRGDTGELFF. CDR3 nucleotide sequence: TGTGCCAGCAACTACCGGGACAGGGGCGACACCGGGGAGCTGTTTTTT.

Many counts were recorded for this clonotype. V gene TRBV5-1 combines with J gene TRBJ2-1; D not certain. The length of the CDR3 is 20 residues. Trimming took off 0 bases at V and 1 base at J, with 23 bases between the two ends. Germline CDR1 reads SGHRS; CDR2 reads YFSETQ. The CDR3 sequence is CASSLVSFGTILGSYNEQFF. CDR3 sequence (DNA): TGCGCCAGCAGCTTGGTTTCGTTTGGTACCATTCTAGGGTCCTACAATGAGCAGTTCTTC. The full variable domain, with the rest looked up from reference TRBV5-1 and TRBJ2-1, is KAGVTQTPRYLIKTRGQQVTLSCSPISGHRSVSWYQQTPGQGLQFLFEYFSETQRNKGNFPGRFSGRQFSNSRSEMNVSTLELGDSALYLCASSLVSFGTILGSYNEQFFGPGTRLTVL.

Only a few counts were recorded for this clonotype. The chain joins TRBV30 to TRBJ2-1; 8 bases fit TRBD2. The CDR3 consists of 13 residues. Looked up from germline, CDR1 is GTSNPN and CDR2 is SVGIG (reference sequence). J lost 5 bases, V lost 2 bases, and 2 bases had no gene match. The CDR3 DNA reads as TGTGCCTGGAGTACTAGCGGAAACAATGAGCAGTTCTTC. Its protein product is CAWSTSGNNEQFF.